This record concerns one T cell receptor (beta chain) sequence. Antigen: not known. CDR1 is SNHLY and CDR2 is FYNNEI in the germline V gene. CDR3 length: 13 residues. V shed 5 bases and J shed 2 bases, with 9 bases lying between them. The data were obtained in a study of cytomegalovirus exposure and HLA in healthy donors. Study-level results: Among the CMV-associated chains, a few were confirmed in vitro as specific for CMV antigens.

The PCR ran on 60 Vbeta and 13 Jbeta primers. The method was immunoSEQ multiplex PCR; TCRdb's version includes in-frame clones alone and lacks a portion of them. The data contain roughly 120,000 clones, 70% to 90% of them singletons. This clonotype originated in a middle-aged man in good health and CMV-seronegative. The source material was PBMCs. The genes are TRBV2 and TRBJ2-5; the D is unclear. The CDR3 DNA reads TGTGCCAGCAGTACAGACGGACAAGAGACCCAGTACTTC. It codes for CASSTDGQETQYF.